Listed below are T cell receptor beta chains from one sample, sequenced in a study of cytomegalovirus exposure and HLA in healthy donors. TCRdb's table, derived via immunoSEQ multiplex PCR, lists solely in-frame clones and lacks some. Here the sample spans approximately 41,000 clones, roughly 80% being singletons. Sequenced input: PBMCs. These receptors all come from a man aged 50-59 years in good health and CMV-seronegative. The CDR3 runs from the conserved cysteine through the conserved F or W. D genes are given only for firm matches. A row's size may be missing; if present it is once, few, many or a size class.

TRBJ2-5 - - TRBV9 CASSVGPGSEETQYF TGTGCCAGCAGCGTAGGCCCCGGGAGTGAAGAGACCCAGTACTTC
TRBJ1-2 TRBD1 few TRBV29-1 CSVGTGGGSFGYGYTF TGCAGCGTTGGGACAGGAGGTGGGTCTTTTGGATATGGCTACACCTTC
TRBJ1-6 TRBD1 - TRBV7-9 CASSFRGGVYNSPLHF TGTGCCAGCAGCTTCCGAGGGGGCGTATATAATTCCCCCCTCCACTTT
TRBJ2-7 TRBD2 - TRBV18 CASSPLAIAGGPREQYF TGTGCCAGCTCACCCCTTGCCATAGCGGGAGGGCCGAGGGAGCAGTACTTC
TRBJ1-4 - - TRBV10-3 CAISESPGVGEKLFF TGTGCCATCAGTGAGTCCCCGGGGGTGGGAGAAAAACTGTTTTTT
TRBJ2-7 TRBD2 - TRBV30 CAWSDPPAGEYEQYF TGTGCCTGGAGTGACCCCCCGGCGGGGGAATACGAGCAGTACTTC
TRBJ1-2 TRBD1 once TRBV29-1 CSAEPHLGQAGGYTF TGCAGCGCTGAGCCTCATCTTGGACAGGCAGGTGGCTACACCTTC
TRBJ2-1 - once TRBV7-3 CASSGGLTLSYNEQFF TGTGCCAGCAGCGGGGGACTGACTTTATCCTACAATGAGCAGTTCTTC
TRBJ2-7 TRBD2 - TRBV6-1 CASILSGANLEEQYF TGTGCCAGCATCCTAAGCGGGGCGAACCTTGAGGAGCAGTACTTC
TRBJ1-1 - - TRBV6-5 CASSYNPGPDTEAFF TGTGCCAGCAGTTACAATCCAGGTCCGGACACTGAAGCTTTCTTT
TRBJ1-2 - - TRBV7-2 CASSLSRSARGYTF TGTGCCAGCAGCTTATCCCGGTCCGCAAGAGGCTACACCTTC
TRBJ1-2 - - TRBV5-6 CASSAGQSYGYTF TGTGCCAGCAGCGCCGGACAGAGCTATGGCTACACCTTC
TRBJ1-2 TRBD1 - TRBV11-1 CASSLLQGVFDGYTF TGTGCCAGCAGCTTACTCCAGGGGGTGTTCGATGGCTACACCTTC
TRBJ2-5 TRBD2 - TRBV4-1 CASSQQLGGGPQETQYF TGCGCCAGCAGCCAACAATTGGGCGGGGGGCCCCAAGAGACCCAGTACTTC
TRBJ1-1 TRBD1 - TRBV9 CASSAGGSLNTEAFF TGTGCCAGCAGCGCAGGGGGTTCTTTGAACACTGAAGCTTTCTTT
TRBJ1-2 TRBD1 - TRBV9 CASSLTGQGDYGYTF TGTGCCAGCAGCCTGACCGGACAGGGGGACTATGGCTACACCTTC
TRBJ2-1 - - TRBV4-3 CASSQDLLGDTKFF TGCGCCAGCAGCCAAGATCTTCTGGGCGACACAAAGTTCTTC
TRBJ2-7 TRBD1 once TRBV28 CASSKRLDRGGEQYF TGTGCCAGCAGTAAACGACTGGACAGGGGAGGAGAGCAGTACTTC
TRBJ1-5 - - TRBV4-1 CASSQEIRGYQPQHF TGCGCCAGCAGCCAAGAAATTCGGGGGTATCAGCCCCAGCATTTT
TRBJ1-1 - - TRBV6-1 CASKLDSAPAFF TGTGCCAGCAAGCTAGACAGCGCTCCAGCTTTCTTT
TRBJ1-1 - - TRBV15 CATSRKNRSRRVNTEAFF TGTGCCACCAGCAGAAAAAACCGATCGAGGAGGGTGAACACTGAAGCTTTCTTT
TRBJ1-5 - - TRBV30 CAWSSGYQPQHF TGTGCCTGGAGTTCGGGGTATCAGCCCCAGCATTTT
TRBJ1-1 TRBD1 - TRBV9 CASSAGQLSEAFF TGTGCCAGCAGCGCGGGACAGTTATCTGAAGCTTTCTTT
TRBJ2-2 TRBD1 - TRBV4-1 CASSRFRDRANTGELFF TGCGCCAGCAGCCGCTTCCGGGACAGGGCGAACACCGGGGAGCTGTTTTTT
TRBJ1-1 TRBD1 - TRBV5-4 CASSWDRANTEAFF TGTGCCAGCAGCTGGGACAGGGCGAACACTGAAGCTTTCTTT
TRBJ2-3 TRBD2 - TRBV29-1 CSVKPTSGRQYF TGCAGCGTCAAACCCACTAGCGGTCGGCAGTATTTT
TRBJ1-2 - - TRBV7-9 CSSSKLELDTYTF TGTTCCAGCAGTAAACTTGAACTCGATACCTACACCTTC
TRBJ2-2 - - TRBV2 CASSERGRGTGELFF TGTGCCAGCAGTGAGCGCGGTCGGGGCACCGGGGAGCTGTTTTTT
TRBJ2-6 - - TRBV5-1 CASSLDGVGGANVLTF TGCGCCAGCAGCCTTGACGGGGTGGGTGGGGCCAACGTCCTGACTTTC
TRBJ2-7 - - TRBV6-5 CASRDGNYEQYF TGTGCCAGCAGAGACGGGAACTACGAGCAGTACTTC
TRBJ1-4 TRBD1 - TRBV7-2 CASSLQGAGEKLFF TGTGCCAGCAGCTTACAGGGGGCAGGGGAAAAACTGTTTTTT
TRBJ2-7 - - TRBV7-9 CSSSTQAYEQYF TGTTCCAGCAGCACGCAGGCCTACGAGCAGTACTTC
TRBJ1-1 - - TRBV18 CASSPTLSTEAFF TGTGCCAGCTCACCAACTTTGTCTACTGAAGCTTTCTTT
TRBJ1-5 - - TRBV7-2 CASSSDRYQPQHF TGTGCCAGCAGCTCCGACAGATATCAGCCCCAGCATTTT
TRBJ2-3 TRBD2 - TRBV10-3 CAISVFLAGGRTDTQYF TGTGCCATCAGTGTCTTTCTAGCGGGGGGGCGGACAGATACGCAGTATTTT
TRBJ2-2 - - TRBV4-3 CASSQEIILASGELFF TGCGCCAGCAGCCAAGAGATTATCTTGGCAAGCGGGGAGCTGTTTTTT
TRBJ2-3 TRBD2 - TRBV7-9 CASSLGTSLLLYF TGTGCCAGCAGCTTGGGGACTAGTCTGCTTCTGTATTTT
TRBJ1-6 TRBD1 - TRBV2 CASSRDRESPLHF TGTGCCAGCAGCCGGGACAGGGAATCACCCCTCCACTTT
TRBJ2-3 TRBD2 - TRBV5-6 CASSLGTSGLAFSDTQYF TGTGCCAGCAGCTTGGGGACTAGCGGGTTGGCATTTTCAGATACGCAGTATTTT
TRBJ1-2 - - TRBV4-3 CASSQETGFNYGYTF TGCGCCAGCAGCCAAGAGACAGGTTTCAACTATGGCTACACCTTC
TRBJ1-2 TRBD1 - TRBV4-1 CASRPGQTNYGYTF TGCGCCAGCCGACCGGGACAGACAAACTATGGCTACACCTTC
TRBJ2-7 - - TRBV6-6 CASSYSAGGSYEQYF TGTGCCAGCAGTTACTCAGCCGGGGGCTCCTACGAGCAGTACTTC
TRBJ2-2 TRBD2 - TRBV11-2 CASSITSWGRAGAGELFF TGTGCCAGCAGCATAACTTCGTGGGGGAGGGCCGGTGCCGGGGAGCTGTTTTTT
TRBJ1-4 - - TRBV19 CASSLRVAEKLFF TGTGCCAGTAGTCTCAGGGTGGCTGAAAAACTGTTTTTT
TRBJ1-1 - - TRBV19 CASSIVLSVEAFF TGTGCCAGTAGTATCGTCTTGTCTGTTGAAGCTTTCTTT
TRBJ2-5 - - TRBV4-2 CASSQDQGQKTQYF TGTGCCAGCAGCCAAGATCAGGGGCAAAAGACCCAGTACTTC
TRBJ2-1 - - TRBV7-2 CASSLGGGAYNNEQFF TGTGCCAGCAGCTTAGGTGGCGGGGCCTACAACAATGAGCAGTTCTTC
TRBJ2-1 TRBD1 - TRBV19 CASSMGGGTGGGNEQFF TGTGCCAGTAGTATGGGGGGCGGGACAGGGGGCGGGAATGAGCAGTTCTTC
TRBJ2-5 - - TRBV21-1 CASSKVARLSDSLQETQYF TGCGCCAGCAGCAAAGTTGCCCGGTTATCGGACAGTCTACAAGAGACCCAGTACTTC
TRBJ1-3 TRBD1 few TRBV6-5 CASSRTGETGNTIYF TGTGCCAGCAGTCGCACAGGGGAAACGGGAAACACCATATATTTT
TRBJ2-5 TRBD2 - TRBV19 CASSMSSGSRETQYF TGTGCCAGTAGTATGTCCAGCGGGAGTCGGGAGACCCAGTACTTC
TRBJ2-1 TRBD2 - TRBV10-3 CAISDGLAGTYNEQFF TGTGCCATCAGTGACGGGCTAGCGGGAACCTACAATGAGCAGTTCTTC
TRBJ2-7 - - TRBV6-1 CASRLYRDNSYEQYF TGTGCCAGCAGGCTCTACAGGGATAACTCCTACGAGCAGTACTTC
TRBJ1-2 - - TRBV7-7 CASSSPPSTWYGYTF TGTGCTAGCAGCTCGCCTCCCAGTACGTGGTATGGCTACACCTTC
TRBJ1-1 - - TRBV6-5 CASSGRSDTEAFF TGTGCCAGCAGTGGGAGGTCGGACACTGAAGCTTTCTTT
TRBJ2-4 TRBD1 - TRBV4-3 CASSRQGGDIQYF TGCGCCAGCAGCCGACAGGGGGGAGACATTCAGTACTTC
TRBJ2-4 - - TRBV12-5 CASVETKNIQYF TGTGCTAGTGTGGAGACCAAAAACATTCAGTACTTC
TRBJ2-7 TRBD2 - TRBV5-6 CASSSLAGVEEQYF TGTGCCAGCAGCTCCCTAGCGGGAGTAGAAGAGCAGTACTTC
TRBJ2-1 - - TRBV4-1 CASSQNSVAYNEQFF TGCGCCAGCAGCCAAAATAGCGTTGCCTACAATGAGCAGTTCTTC